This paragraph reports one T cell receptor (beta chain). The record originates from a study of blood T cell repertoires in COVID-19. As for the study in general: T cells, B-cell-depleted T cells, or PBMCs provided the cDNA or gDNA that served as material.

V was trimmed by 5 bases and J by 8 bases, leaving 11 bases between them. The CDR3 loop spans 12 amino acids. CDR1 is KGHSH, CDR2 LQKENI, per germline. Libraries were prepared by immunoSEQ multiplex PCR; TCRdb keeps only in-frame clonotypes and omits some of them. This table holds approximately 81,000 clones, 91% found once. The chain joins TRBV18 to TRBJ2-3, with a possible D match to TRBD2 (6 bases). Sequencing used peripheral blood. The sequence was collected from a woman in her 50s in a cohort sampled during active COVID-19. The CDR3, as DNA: TGTGCCAGCTCAACGACTAGGGGTACGCAGTATTTT. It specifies CASSTTRGTQYF. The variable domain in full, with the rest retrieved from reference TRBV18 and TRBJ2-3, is NAGVMQNPRHLVRRRGQEARLRCSPMKGHSHVYWYRQLPEEGLKFMVYLQKENIIDESGMPKERFSAEFPKEGPSILRIQQVVRGDSAAYFCASSTTRGTQYFGPGTRLTVL.